This T cell receptor beta chain was sequenced for a study of blood T cell repertoires in COVID-19. The length of the CDR3 is 14 residues. Trimming cost V 3 bases and J 2 bases, with 10 bases left between them. Looked up from germline, CDR1 is SEHNR and CDR2 is FQNEAQ (reference sequence). Some clones are missing from TCRdb's copy, which holds only in-frame ones; the method was immunoSEQ multiplex PCR. The sample lists fewer than 350,000 clones, around nine tenths occurring once. The V and J genes are TRBV7-9 and TRBJ1-1; tentatively, D is TRBD1 (6 bases). The sequence was collected from a woman in her thirties who had been exposed to COVID-19. Material: PBMCs or T cells enriched from blood (not recorded which). CDR3 sequence (DNA): TGTGCCAGCAGCTTGAGCAGGGGCAACACTGAAGCTTTCTTT. Protein sequence: CASSLSRGNTEAFF.